This TCR beta chain originates from a study of blood T cell repertoires in COVID-19. Overall study: COVID-19 samples from acute and convalescent phases originated in the United States, Italy and Spain. T cells, B-cell-depleted T cells, or PBMCs supplied cDNA or gDNA.

Repertoires were generated with immunoSEQ multiplex PCR, while TCRdb's copy carries only in-frame clones and drops some. This sample carries 190,000 or so clones, about 89% of them seen once, and the ten largest clones take 6.7%. Trimming cost V 8 bases and J 5 bases, with 15 bases left between them. Germline CDR1 LNHDA, CDR2 SQIVND (reference sequence). This CDR3 is 13 amino acids long. The receptor was isolated from a man aged 35 to 55 with acute or convalescent COVID-19. The sample consisted of peripheral blood. The chain joins TRBV19 to TRBJ1-2, with D perhaps matching TRBD1 (6 bases). This chain's CDR3 is CASGSGAPYGYTF. The DNA of the CDR3 is TGTGCCAGTGGATCAGGGGCTCCGTATGGCTACACCTTC.